Sequencing of this T cell receptor beta chain was carried out in a study of T cell repertoires in cytomegalovirus infection. This CDR3 has 15 residues. Germline loops: CDR1 SGHVS, CDR2 FNYEAQ. V gave up 1 base and J gave up 3 bases, with 13 bases separating them. TCRdb called the reads again in MiXCR, with one record for every CDR3 protein. The top ten clones hold under 5.5% of a sample with approximately 76,000 distinct CDR3 sequences, more than 3% of them seen once. This clonotype has at least ten counts. The source is a human donor in good health (CMV status not recorded). Some clones in this sample may be carry-over from other donors' samples. The rearrangement joins TRBV7-6 to TRBJ2-7; D possibly uses TRBD1 or TRBD2 (5 bases each). The sequencing input was PBMCs. DNA of the CDR3: TGTGCCAGCAGCTTAGGAGGGGTAAACATCTACGAGCAGTACTTC. Protein sequence: CASSLGGVNIYEQYF.